One and the same sample provided the 5 T cell receptor beta chains below, sequenced in a study of OX40 agonist ivuxolimab in advanced cancers. The data were produced by immunoSEQ multiplex PCR, yet TCRdb's version contains in-frame clones alone and is incomplete. The sample yields about 64,000 clones, 88% seen once. The sample here was CD4+ or CD8+ T cells sorted from blood, taken in a trial of the OX40 agonist ivuxolimab. The receptors were sampled from an adult with an advanced solid tumor such as melanoma, head and neck, liver or kidney cancer.

The V and J genes are TRBV19 and TRBJ2-7, with D perhaps assigned TRBD1 or TRBD2 (6 bases each). V lost 8 bases, J lost 7 bases, and 21 bases lay in between. Germline V gene lookup returns CDR1 LNHDA and CDR2 SQIVND (reference sequence). The CDR3 runs 14 residues. In DNA, the CDR3 is TGTGCCAGTGGGTCCGGGGGCAATTTAGGTGAGCAGTACTTC. Protein sequence: CASGSGGNLGEQYF.

This chain joins TRBV28 and TRBJ2-1; D not resolved. CDR1 is MDHEN, CDR2 SYDVKM, per germline. The V gene lost 1 base and the J gene lost 10 bases, with 8 bases spanning the gap. This CDR3 comprises 12 residues. The CDR3 region is CASSLFLPEQFF. DNA of the CDR3: TGTGCCAGCAGTTTATTTTTGCCAGAGCAGTTCTTC. Using reference TRBV28 and TRBJ2-1 for the parts outside the CDR3, the full variable domain is DVKVTQSSRYLVKRTGEKVFLECVQDMDHENMFWYRQDPGLGLRLIYFSYDVKMKEKGDIPEGYSVSREKKERFSLILESASTNQTSMYLCASSLFLPEQFFGPGTRLTVL.

The V gene is TRBV7-9, the J gene TRBJ2-1; weak D call: TRBD2 (5 bases). This CDR3 has 12 amino acids. Germline values: CDR1 SEHNR, CDR2 FQNEAQ (reference sequence). Trimming shortened V by 3 bases and J by 15 bases, and 15 bases separated the two germline ends. The CDR3 region has the DNA TGTGCCAGCAGCTTCCCCGAGCGGCCTACGTTCTTC. The encoded protein is CASSFPERPTFF.

V gene TRBV5-1 combines with J gene TRBJ2-6; no reliable D call. V was trimmed by 0 bases and J by 1 base, leaving 8 bases between them. The germline V gene has CDR1 SGHRS and CDR2 YFSETQ. This CDR3 is 16 amino acids long. CDR3 residues: CASSLEGVSGANVLTF. The CDR3 DNA reads as TGCGCCAGCAGCTTGGAAGGAGTTTCTGGGGCCAACGTCCTGACTTTC.

This chain connects TRBV27 to TRBJ2-3; TRBD2 matches 14 bases. The CDR3 runs 17 residues. Germline values: CDR1 MNHEY, CDR2 SMNVEV (reference sequence). The CDR3 loop is CFCTGTSGSPSTDTQYF. The CDR3 DNA reads as TGTTTCTGTACCGGGACTAGCGGGAGTCCTAGCACAGATACGCAGTATTTT.